A selection of T cell receptor beta chains follows, all from one sample in a study of neurological immune-mediated disorders. A single record per CDR3 protein comes from TCRdb applying MiXCR to the 5' RACE reads. The sample shows around 60,000 distinct CDR3 sequences, around 3.4% of them seen only once. The sample was PBMCs. Receptor source: a woman aged 55 to 70 with multiple sclerosis. Each CDR3 is given with its conserved first and last residue. D genes are given only for firm matches. Clone sizes are given selectively: once, few, many, or a class where the clone is expanded.

V	D	size	J	CDR3	DNA
TRBV5-1	-	many	TRBJ1-6	CASSLNDPNSPLHF	TGCGCCAGCAGCTTGAACGATCCGAATTCACCCCTCCACTTT
TRBV5-6	-	few	TRBJ1-6	CASVWGNSPLHF	TGTGCCAGCGTCTGGGGTAATTCACCCCTCCACTTT
TRBV5-1	-	many	TRBJ1-3	CASSFDRTGNTIYF	TGCGCCAGCAGCTTCGATAGGACTGGAAACACCATATATTTT
TRBV7-9	TRBD1	many	TRBJ2-5	CASSLRTGSETQYF	TGTGCCAGCAGCCTACGGACAGGGTCAGAGACCCAGTACTTC
TRBV6-5	TRBD1	many	TRBJ1-1	CAIRGGQGGAFF	TGTGCCATCAGGGGGGGACAGGGTGGAGCTTTCTTT
TRBV5-1	-	many	TRBJ1-5	CASSILKKRDNQPQHF	TGCGCCAGCAGCATACTCAAAAAAAGGGACAATCAGCCCCAGCATTTT
TRBV20-1	-	many	TRBJ2-3	CSASETRTDTQYF	TGCAGTGCCTCCGAGACCCGCACAGATACGCAGTATTTT
TRBV20-1	-	many	TRBJ1-1	CSAPRAGRNTEAFF	TGCAGTGCCCCCCGGGCAGGGCGGAACACTGAAGCTTTCTTT
TRBV5-1	-	many	TRBJ2-2	CASTRTGRTTGELFF	TGCGCCAGCACTCGCACCGGGCGGACCACCGGGGAGCTGTTTTTT
TRBV7-2	TRBD2	many	TRBJ2-7	CASRFTGGGTEQYF	TGTGCCAGCAGATTCACGGGCGGGGGGACCGAGCAGTACTTC
TRBV10-3	TRBD1	many	TRBJ1-1	CAISGGSQQGARSEAFF	TGTGCCATCAGTGGGGGGAGCCAACAGGGGGCTCGTTCTGAAGCTTTCTTT
TRBV5-1	TRBD2	many	TRBJ2-3	CASSLSLAGSTDTQYF	TGCGCCAGCAGCTTGAGCCTAGCGGGCAGCACAGATACGCAGTATTTT
TRBV7-2	TRBD2	many	TRBJ2-4	CASSGPSGIQYF	TGTGCCAGCAGCGGGCCTAGCGGCATTCAGTACTTC
TRBV4-1	-	few	TRBJ2-7	CASSQVLEGFHEQYF	TGCGCCAGCAGCCAGGTCCTCGAGGGTTTTCACGAGCAGTACTTC
TRBV18	-	many	TRBJ2-3	CASSPPGFSTDTQYF	TGTGCCAGCTCGCCCCCGGGATTCAGCACAGATACGCAGTATTTT
TRBV6-4	-	many	TRBJ2-6	CASSLPVGPGANVLTF	TGTGCCAGCAGCCTCCCAGTAGGACCTGGGGCCAACGTCCTGACTTTC
TRBV5-1	TRBD2	many	TRBJ2-3	CASSGWTSGGTDTQYF	TGCGCCAGCAGCGGCTGGACTAGCGGAGGCACAGATACGCAGTATTTT
TRBV12-3/TRBV12-4	TRBD1	many	TRBJ2-7	CASRETGKGYEQYF	TGTGCCAGCAGGGAGACAGGGAAGGGATACGAGCAGTACTTC
TRBV4-1	-	many	TRBJ2-3	CASSPRDRDTDTQYF	TGCGCCAGCAGCCCCCGGGACCGAGACACAGATACGCAGTATTTT
TRBV6-5	-	many	TRBJ1-4	CASSYSVLSGKLFF	TGTGCCAGCAGTTACTCGGTTCTATCGGGAAAACTGTTTTTT
TRBV24-1	TRBD2	many	TRBJ2-1	CATSLAGPSYNEQFF	TGTGCCACCAGCCTAGCGGGCCCGTCCTACAATGAGCAGTTCTTC
TRBV7-2	TRBD2	many	TRBJ2-5	CASSRQAGLDETQYF	TGTGCCAGCAGCCGGCAAGCGGGGCTAGATGAGACCCAGTACTTC
TRBV24-1	TRBD2	many	TRBJ2-1	CATSDSGLAGGYEQFF	TGTGCCACCAGTGATTCCGGACTAGCGGGGGGCTATGAGCAGTTCTTC
TRBV5-1	-	many	TRBJ1-5	CASSQGDCSNQPQHF	TGCGCCAGCAGCCAAGGGGACTGTAGCAATCAGCCCCAGCATTTT
TRBV12-3/TRBV12-4	TRBD2	many	TRBJ2-7	CASRAGLVDEQYF	TGTGCCAGCAGAGCGGGACTCGTGGACGAGCAGTACTTC
TRBV5-1	-	many	TRBJ2-1	CASRGGNNEQFF	TGCGCCAGCAGGGGAGGAAACAATGAGCAGTTCTTC
TRBV2	-	many	TRBJ2-7	CASSGDRSNSYEQYF	TGTGCCAGCAGTGGTGACAGGAGCAACTCCTACGAGCAGTACTTC
TRBV20-1	TRBD2	many	TRBJ2-1	CSARDESWGGLNEQFF	TGCAGTGCTAGAGACGAGTCGTGGGGGGGACTAAATGAGCAGTTCTTC
TRBV5-1	-	many	TRBJ2-2	CASSLTGAGELFF	TGCGCCAGCAGCTTGACCGGGGCCGGGGAGCTGTTTTTT
TRBV20-1	-	many	TRBJ1-2	CSASAQAGDGYTF	TGCAGTGCTAGTGCCCAGGCAGGGGATGGCTACACCTTC
TRBV20-1	-	many	TRBJ2-3	CSAVHTSTDTQYF	TGCAGTGCTGTACACACTTCCACAGATACGCAGTATTTT
TRBV7-2	-	many	TRBJ2-1	CASSSGVEQFF	TGTGCCAGCAGCTCCGGTGTTGAGCAGTTCTTC
TRBV5-6	-	many	TRBJ2-1	CASSPGGPHLEQFF	TGTGCCAGCAGCCCTGGCGGGCCACATCTTGAGCAGTTCTTC
TRBV6-5	TRBD1	many	TRBJ1-1	CASSYSEGAGDTEAFF	TGTGCCAGCAGTTACTCGGAGGGGGCAGGGGACACTGAAGCTTTCTTT
TRBV20-1	-	many	TRBJ1-2	CSARRGDRRGADYGYTF	TGCAGTGCTAGACGAGGGGATAGGAGGGGGGCTGACTATGGCTACACCTTC
TRBV5-1	-	-	TRBJ2-3	CASSLWIGQGGDTQYF	TGCGCCAGCAGCTTGTGGATAGGTCAGGGAGGAGATACGCAGTATTTT
TRBV11-1	-	many	TRBJ2-1	CASSLGGARYNEQFF	TGTGCCAGCAGCTTAGGGGGGGCCCGATACAATGAGCAGTTCTTC
TRBV3-1	-	many	TRBJ2-6	CASSQDVGANVLTF	TGTGCCAGCAGCCAAGATGTAGGGGCCAACGTCCTGACTTTC
TRBV20-1	-	many	TRBJ1-4	CSAHRDLNEKLFF	TGCAGTGCCCACCGGGACCTTAATGAAAAACTGTTTTTT
TRBV27	TRBD1	many	TRBJ1-6	CASSLRAVIDRGNSPLHF	TGTGCCAGCAGTTTACGGGCTGTAATAGACAGGGGAAATTCACCCCTCCACTTT
TRBV24-1	TRBD1	many	TRBJ2-1	CATSVTGAGNEQFF	TGTGCCACCAGTGTGACAGGGGCAGGCAATGAGCAGTTCTTC
TRBV29-1	-	many	TRBJ2-3	CSVEEGGRVTDTQYF	TGCAGCGTTGAGGAGGGGGGAAGGGTCACAGATACGCAGTATTTT
TRBV20-1	-	many	TRBJ2-1	CSARDDGGTSSYNEQFF	TGCAGTGCTAGAGATGACGGCGGGACAAGCTCCTACAATGAGCAGTTCTTC
TRBV3-1	-	many	TRBJ2-1	CASSQDRGNEQFF	TGTGCCAGCAGCCAAGATCGCGGAAATGAGCAGTTCTTC
TRBV28	-	few	TRBJ1-1	CASTPGGAATEAFF	TGTGCCAGCACACCGGGGGGGGCAGCCACTGAAGCTTTCTTT
TRBV28	TRBD1	many	TRBJ1-1	CASSSADREVNTEAFF	TGTGCCAGCAGTTCCGCCGACAGGGAAGTGAACACTGAAGCTTTCTTT
TRBV9	TRBD1	-	TRBJ2-7	CASSAGQRSYEQYF	TGTGCCAGCAGCGCGGGACAGAGATCCTACGAGCAGTACTTC
TRBV7-2	TRBD2	many	TRBJ2-7	CASSLAGVTYEQYF	TGTGCCAGCAGCCTAGCGGGAGTTACCTACGAGCAGTACTTC
TRBV20-1	TRBD2	-	TRBJ2-7	CCASGGLPPYEHYF	TGCTGTGCTAGCGGGGGTCTTCCCCCCTACGAGCATTACTTC
TRBV4-1	-	many	TRBJ1-6	CASSQRHPSSYNSPLHF	TGCGCCAGCAGCCAACGTCACCCGAGCTCCTATAATTCACCCCTCCACTTT
TRBV9	TRBD1	-	TRBJ1-2	CASSVRDRANYGYTF	TGTGCCAGCAGCGTACGAGACAGGGCGAACTATGGCTACACCTTC
TRBV6-6	-	many	TRBJ2-5	CASIGETQYF	TGTGCCAGCATAGGCGAGACCCAGTACTTC
TRBV5-1	TRBD1	many	TRBJ2-2	CASSLRDQTGSADTGELFF	TGCGCCAGCAGCTTGCGGGACCAGACAGGGTCGGCGGACACCGGGGAGCTGTTTTTT
TRBV7-2	-	many	TRBJ1-1	CASSLKGGYEAFF	TGTGCCAGCAGCTTAAAGGGGGGATACGAAGCTTTCTTT
TRBV5-1	TRBD2	many	TRBJ2-7	CASSRAGTSDYEQYF	TGCGCCAGCAGTAGAGCCGGGACTAGCGACTACGAGCAGTACTTC